This T cell receptor beta chain was captured in a study of cytomegalovirus exposure and HLA in healthy donors. Study results and limitations: In a later analysis, compared with equally common non-associated chains, HLA-associated beta chains were more expanded. Later on, an analysis found that several of the most significant clusters appeared to be linked to common viral pathogens, which included parvovirus B19. Specificity of three CMV-associated chains for CMV antigens was verified in vitro.

To note about this clone: The antigen is undetermined.

The PCR used 60 Vbeta and 13 Jbeta primers. Here immunoSEQ multiplex PCR was the method, and the copy in TCRdb shows in-frame clones only, minus some. The table has 200,000 to 300,000 clones, around 80% seen once; the top ten hold less than 0.6%. CDR3 length: 15 amino acids. V gave up 0 bases and J gave up 1 base, with 7 bases separating them. The germline V gene has CDR1 MGHRA and CDR2 YSYEKL. The TCR comes from a boy younger than 18 in good health and CMV-seronegative. The sample was PBMCs. The genes are TRBV4-1 and TRBJ1-3; D not certain. The chain's CDR3 is CASSQDPGSGNTIYF. In nucleotides, the CDR3 is TGCGCCAGCAGCCAAGATCCGGGTTCTGGAAACACCATATATTTT.